This T cell receptor (beta chain) was documented in a study of regulatory and conventional T cells in RAG deficiency. Only in-frame clones appear in the TCRdb table, and some are missing; sequencing was by immunoSEQ multiplex PCR. The sample has more than 35,000 clones, 70% to 90% seen once; the top ten hold 0.51%. Genomic DNA came from blood conventional CD4+ T cells gated CD25-low CD127-high. The CDR3 runs 13 residues. V lost 7 bases, J lost 1 base, and 10 bases lay in between. CDR1 MNHEY and CDR2 SVGAGI come from the germline V gene. These data also formed part of another study, on regulatory T cells. According to that study: The primer mix had 52 TRBV and 13 TRBJ primers.

The sequence was obtained from a human donor in good health. The source material was CD4+ effector T cells sorted from blood. V and J are TRBV6-5 and TRBJ1-1, with D perhaps matching TRBD1 (5 bases). CDR3 DNA sequence: TGTGCCAGCAAAAAGACAGAGAACACTGAAGCTTTCTTT. It encodes CASKKTENTEAFF.